Listed below are T cell receptor delta chains from one sample, sequenced in a study of gamma-delta chains in newborns, infants, children. TCRdb ran CATT on the reads. The sample consists of a few thousand delta-chain clones, roughly 50% of them appearing once. The sample taken for sequencing was blood. These receptors all stem from a child who received the measles vaccine. CDR3s include the opening cysteine and the closing phenylalanine or tryptophan. Fields, in order: clone size, D gene, V gene, J gene, CDR3 protein, CDR3 DNA. A D gene is named only where the DNA matches it firmly. Only part of the rows carry a size: once, few, many, or a class if the clone is expanded.

medium-sized,TRDD3,TRDV1,TRDJ1,CALGENPSSWDYWGTHTDKLIF,TGTGCTCTTGGGGAGAATCCATCATCGTGGGATTACTGGGGGACCCACACCGATAAACTCATCTTT
few,TRDD3,TRDV2,TRDJ3,CACDKLGDTRDTRQMFF,TGTGCCTGTGACAAACTGGGGGATACCCGGGACACCCGACAGATGTTTTTC
medium-sized,NA,TRDV2,TRDJ1,CACDTLPLELGGSNTDKLIF,TGTGCCTGTGACACCCTTCCCTTGGAACTAGGGGGGAGTAACACCGATAAACTCATCTTT
NA,TRDD3,TRDV2,TRDJ3,CACDSVLGDTPISWDTRQMFF,TGTGCCTGTGACTCCGTACTGGGGGATACTCCTATCTCCTGGGACACCCGACAGATGTTTTTC
few,TRDD3,TRDV1,TRDJ1,CALFLGLGDIPTDKLIF,TGTGCTCTGTTCCTCGGACTGGGGGACATACCGACCGATAAACTCATCTTT
large,NA,TRDV2,TRDJ3,CACDTWDTRQMFF,TGTGCCTGTGACACCTGGGACACCCGACAGATGTTTTTC
large,TRDD3,TRDV2,TRDJ3,CACDTATGGPSSWDTRQMFF,TGTGCCTGTGACACGGCTACTGGGGGTCCTAGCTCCTGGGACACCCGACAGATGTTTTTC
few,NA,TRDV3,TRDJ1,CASKGHGELIF,TGTGCCTCCAAAGGACATGGAGAACTCATCTTT
few,NA,TRDV2,TRDJ3,CACDSTGSSWDTRQMFF,TGTGCCTGTGACAGTACTGGTAGCTCCTGGGACACCCGACAGATGTTTTTC
medium-sized,TRDD3,TRDV2,TRDJ2,CACDSLHGDTSLTAQLFF,TGTGCCTGTGACTCCCTACACGGGGATACTTCTTTGACAGCACAACTCTTCTTT
NA,TRDD3,TRDV2,TRDJ3,CACGTLGDKSWDTRQMFF,TGTGCCTGTGGCACCTTGGGGGATAAATCCTGGGACACCCGACAGATGTTTTTC
once,TRDD3,TRDV2,TRDJ1,CACDALLGETKLIF,TGTGCCTGTGACGCCTTACTGGGGGAGACAAAGCTCATCTTT
NA,TRDD3,TRDV2,TRDJ1,CACDTLIGYWGIQGNTDKLIF,TGTGCCTGTGACACCTTAATCGGCTACTGGGGGATACAGGGGAACACCGATAAACTCATCTTT
NA,TRDD3,TRDV2,TRDJ1,CACDGLGTVSYKLIF,TGCGCCTGTGACGGACTGGGGACCGTTTCGTATAAACTCATCTTT
NA,TRDD3,TRDV2,TRDJ1,CACDTLGALTDKLIF,TGTGCCTGTGACACTCTGGGGGCCCTCACCGATAAACTCATCTTT
few,TRDD3,TRDV2,TRDJ1,CACDTLVLGDTRTDKLIF,TGTGCCTGTGACACCCTGGTACTGGGGGATACGCGGACCGATAAACTCATCTTT
medium-sized,TRDD3,TRDV1,TRDJ1,CALGEFLGCGGYALYTDKLIF,TGTGCTCTTGGGGAATTTTTAGGGTGCGGGGGATACGCCCTGTACACCGATAAACTCATCTTT
few,TRDD3,TRDV2,TRDJ3,CACDKLGDTSSWDTRQMFF,TGTGCCTGTGACAAACTGGGGGATACAAGCTCCTGGGACACCCGACAGATGTTTTTC
medium-sized,TRDD3,TRDV2,TRDJ3,CACDTVGDRTWDTRQMFF,TGTGCCTGTGACACCGTGGGGGATCGGACCTGGGACACCCGACAGATGTTTTTC
NA,NA,TRDV1,TRDJ1,CALGEASLIPPYTDKLIF,TGTGCTCTTGGGGAAGCCTCCCTAATTCCCCCTTACACCGATAAACTCATCTTT
few,TRDD3,TRDV2,TRDJ3,CACDTVLGDLSWDTRQMFF,TGTGCCTGTGACACCGTACTGGGGGACCTCTCCTGGGACACCCGACAGATGTTTTTC
NA,NA,TRDV2,TRDJ1,CACDRLATDKLIF,TGTGCCTGTGACAGGCTTGCCACCGATAAACTCATCTTT
NA,TRDD3,TRDV1,TRDJ1,CALGELLTRGYGTDKLIF,TGTGCTCTTGGGGAACTTCTCACTAGGGGATACGGAACCGATAAACTCATCTTT
large,TRDD2,TRAV29/DV5,TRDJ1,CAASPGLPTFTVKYTDKLIF,TGTGCAGCAAGCCCAGGCCTTCCTACGTTTACTGTGAAGTACACCGATAAACTCATCTTT
NA,NA,TRDV1,TRDJ1,CALGGLFPKYAKLIF,TGTGCTCTTGGGGGTCTCTTTCCCAAGTACGCTAAACTCATCTTT
NA,TRDD3,TRDV2,TRDJ3,CACDGLLGDTAFSSWDTRQMFF,TGTGCCTGTGACGGGTTACTGGGGGATACGGCCTTTAGCTCCTGGGACACCCGACAGATGTTTTTC
medium-sized,NA,TRDV2,TRDJ3,CACDTAGVASWDTRQMFF,TGTGCCTGTGACACCGCTGGGGTTGCCTCCTGGGACACCCGACAGATGTTTTTC
few,TRDD3,TRDV2,TRDJ1,CACDSLTGGSYTDKLIF,TGTGCCTGTGACTCCCTTACTGGGGGATCGTACACCGATAAACTCATCTTT
NA,TRDD3,TRDV2,TRDJ1,CACDTVLVGDPGDKPIF,TGTGCCTGTGACACCGTTCTTGTGGGGGATCCCGGCGATAAACCCATCTTT
NA,TRDD3,TRDV2,TRDJ3,CACGTVTGGKSSWDTRQMFF,TGTGCCTGTGGCACCGTTACTGGGGGAAAAAGCTCCTGGGACACCCGACAGATGTTTTTC
NA,TRDD3,TRDV1,TRDJ1,CALGELETTSYWGTDKLIF,TGTGCTCTTGGGGAACTAGAAACTACTAGCTACTGGGGCACCGATAAACTCATCTTT